The 22 T cell receptor beta chains in this list originate from one sample, sequenced in a study of beta chain bispecific antibodies for T cell cancers. Broader study findings: In these mixed samples, most targeted TRBV reads derived from the leukemia cell line.

No antigen is known for these receptors. TCRdb itself ran the 5' RACE reads through MiXCR, one entry per CDR3 protein. The repertoire has just over 20,000 distinct CDR3 sequences, around 2.4% of them found once; the top ten carry roughly 29%. Expansion lasted roughly three days, with either anti-CD3 antibody OKT3 or CD3/CD28 beads. The sequenced sample consisted of healthy donor T cells cultured with leukemia cells. Source of these receptors: a human donor in good health. Some clones in this sample may be carry-over from other donors' samples.

This clonotype was recorded at least ten times. The genes are TRBV6-5 and TRBJ1-2; the D gene is possibly TRBD1 (5 bases). Trimming removed 2 bases from V and 7 bases from J, with 8 bases in between. Germline-derived CDR1 and CDR2 are MNHEY and SVGAGI. The CDR3 sequence is 12 residues long. The CDR3 loop is CASSYEGFGYTF. CDR3 DNA: TGTGCCAGCAGTTACGAGGGGTTTGGCTACACCTTC.

This clonotype was seen many times. The V and J genes are TRBV10-2 and TRBJ1-6; 10 bases are shared with TRBD1. This CDR3 region has 15 residues. Germline assignment: CDR1 WSHSY and CDR2 SAAADI. J gave up 7 bases and V 5 bases, and 5 bases lay outside the gene matches. The CDR3 protein is CASSISGQGNSPLHF. Written as DNA, the CDR3 is TGCGCCAGCAGTATCTCGGGACAGGGGAATTCACCCCTCCACTTT.

This clonotype was counted ten times or more. The gene calls are TRBV20-1 and TRBJ2-7; 12 positions match TRBD2. The CDR3 loop spans 18 amino acids. CDR1 is DFQATT, CDR2 SNEGSKA, per germline (reference sequence). V was clipped by 0 bases and J by 1 base; unmatched bases: 10. Here the CDR3 DNA reads TGCAGTGCTAGAGATCTAGGGCTAGCGGGGGGGAAATCCTACGAGCAGTACTTC. Its protein is CSARDLGLAGGKSYEQYF.

This clonotype was counted ten times or more. The chain employs TRBV7-9 and TRBJ2-1; D ambiguous. V gave up 1 base and J gave up 10 bases, with 17 bases separating them. Germline V lookup: CDR1 SEHNR, CDR2 FQNEAQ (reference sequence). The CDR3 extends over 15 amino acids. CDR3 DNA: TGTGCCAGCAGCTTAGGATTAGGGCAGAAACAAGAGCAGTTCTTC. It yields the protein CASSLGLGQKQEQFF. Based on the CDR3 plus reference TRBV7-9 and TRBJ2-1, the full variable domain is DTGVSQNPRHKITKRGQNVTFRCDPISEHNRLYWYRQTLGQGPEFLTYFQNEAQLEKSRLLSDRFSAERPKGSFSTLEIQRTEQGDSAMYLCASSLGLGQKQEQFFGPGTRLTVL.

Only a few counts were recorded for this clonotype. The V call is TRBV5-1, the J call TRBJ2-1; perhaps TRBD2 as D (5 bases). V shed 2 bases and J shed 4 bases, with 13 bases lying between them. Germline assignment: CDR1 SGHRS and CDR2 YFSETQ. The CDR3 is 15 amino acids. The CDR3 nucleotides read TGCGCCAGCAGCTTTACCGGAGGTCTATACAATGAGCAGTTCTTC. Its protein is CASSFTGGLYNEQFF.

This clonotype was detected many times. V is TRBV27 and J is TRBJ2-7; 7 nucleotides match TRBD2. The V segment lost 0 bases and the J segment 3 bases; nucleotides outside the gene matches: 5. CDR1 is MNHEY, CDR2 SMNVEV, per germline (reference sequence). The CDR3 is 15 amino acids. The CDR3 protein is CASSLSGVAGYEQYF. The CDR3 DNA follows: TGTGCCAGCAGTTTATCGGGAGTAGCGGGCTACGAGCAGTACTTC.

Relative to its sample, this clonotype is medium-sized. The CDR3 DNA is TGCAGTGCTAGAGAATCGAACAGCATCGGCGAGCAGTACTTC. Translated, it gives CSARESNSIGEQYF. J is TRBJ2-7 and V is TRBV20-1; D unclear. Germline V gene lookup returns CDR1 DFQATT and CDR2 SNEGSKA (reference sequence). The CDR3 length is 14 residues. The V and J ends lost 0 bases and 6 bases respectively, with 15 bases between them.

This clonotype has just a few counts. The rearrangement joins TRBV7-8 to TRBJ2-6, with TRBD2 as a possible D gene (7 bases). CDR1 and CDR2 from the germline V gene are SGHVS and FQNEAQ. Trimming left V 4 bases short and J 3 bases short, with 10 bases between. The CDR3 consists of 15 residues. CDR3 nucleotides: TGTGCCAGCAGCTGGGGGGGCGGTGGGGCCAACGTCCTGACTTTC. Translating gives CASSWGGGGANVLTF. The entire variable domain, with the rest obtained from reference TRBV7-8 and TRBJ2-6, is as follows: GAGVSQSPRYKVAKRGQDVALRCDPISGHVSLFWYQQALGQGPEFLTYFQNEAQLDKSGLPSDRFFAERPEGSVSTLKIQRTQQEDSAVYLCASSWGGGGANVLTFGAGSRLTVL.

This clonotype was picked up many times. V and J are TRBV3-1 and TRBJ2-3; 9 bases line up with TRBD2. This CDR3 contains 16 residues. In germline, CDR1 is LGHDT, CDR2 YNNKEL (reference sequence). The junction had 5 bases not matched to a gene; V was cut back by 3 bases and J by 1 base. The CDR3, as DNA: TGTGCCAGCAGCCAGTTAGCGGGGGATCGCACAGATACGCAGTATTTT. Translating it yields CASSQLAGDRTDTQYF.

This clonotype was counted ten times or more. The chain joins TRBV10-3 to TRBJ1-1; D unclear. CDR3 length: 14 residues. Trimming left V 3 bases short and J 2 bases short, with 10 bases between. In germline, CDR1 is ENHRY, CDR2 SYGVKD. The CDR3 DNA reads TGTGCCATCAGTGAAGAGGCGGGTAACACTGAAGCTTTCTTT. Its protein product is CAISEEAGNTEAFF.

The table lists this clonotype with many counts. This chain uses TRBV3-1 with TRBJ2-1; TRBD2 matches 10 bases. The ends lost 1 base at V and 7 bases at J; junction bases unmatched: 13. The CDR3 covers 18 residues. Germline V gene sequence: CDR1 LGHDT, CDR2 YNNKEL (reference sequence). This CDR3 is CASSQAPLLAGARNEQFF. For the CDR3, the DNA is TGTGCCAGCAGCCAAGCCCCCTTGCTAGCGGGGGCCCGGAATGAGCAGTTCTTC.

This clonotype has just a few counts. The chain is built from TRBV7-9 and TRBJ2-3; D not certain. Looked up from germline, CDR1 is SEHNR and CDR2 is FQNEAQ (reference sequence). V lost 4 bases, J lost 6 bases, and 8 bases lay in between. The CDR3 covers 12 residues. This CDR3 is CASSWLLDTQYF. As DNA, the CDR3 is TGTGCCAGCAGCTGGCTGTTGGATACGCAGTATTTT.

This clonotype showed up many times. V usage is TRBV27 and J usage is TRBJ1-2; possible D gene TRBD1, 5 bases. This CDR3 has 15 amino acids. CDR1 and CDR2 from the germline V gene are MNHEY and SMNVEV (reference sequence). With 2 bases removed from V and 0 bases from J, the gap between germline ends came to 10 bases. The DNA of the CDR3 is TGTGCCAGCAGTTTAAGGGCAGGGTCTAACTATGGCTACACCTTC. Amino acid sequence: CASSLRAGSNYGYTF.

The sample holds many counts of this clonotype. The chain has TRBV7-3 and TRBJ1-5; D is possibly TRBD1 (6 bases). Trimming took off 6 bases at V and 3 bases at J, with 21 bases between the two ends. The length of the CDR3 is 17 residues. Germline V gives CDR1 SGHTA, CDR2 FQGTGA. CDR3 sequence: CASRMTDRTGYNQPQHF. CDR3 bases: TGTGCCAGCAGGATGACCGACCGAACAGGGTACAATCAGCCCCAGCATTTT.

This clonotype was observed many times. The V gene is TRBV4-2, the J gene TRBJ2-3, with a weak D call TRBD2 (5 bases). Germline V gene data show CDR1 as LGHNA and CDR2 as YNFKEQ. The ends were cut back, 1 base at V and 7 bases at J, with 12 bases in the middle. This CDR3 spans 14 amino acids. This CDR3 is CASSQAGILYTQYF. In DNA form, the CDR3 reads TGTGCCAGCAGCCAAGCCGGGATACTTTATACGCAGTATTTT.

In its sample, this clonotype was seen many times. This chain links TRBV7-9 with TRBJ2-7, with D possibly being TRBD1 (6 bases). This CDR3 has 14 amino acids. Germline V gives CDR1 SEHNR, CDR2 FQNEAQ (reference sequence). Trimming cost V 5 bases and J 2 bases, with 13 bases left between them. This chain's CDR3 is CASSKSDRAYEQYF. CDR3 in DNA: TGTGCCAGCAGCAAGTCGGACAGAGCCTACGAGCAGTACTTC.

This clonotype came up many times. V and J are TRBV11-3 and TRBJ2-1; 11 positions match TRBD1. The CDR3 is made up of 15 amino acids. Germline loops: CDR1 SGHNT, CDR2 YENEEA. V gave up 2 bases and J gave up 6 bases; unmatched junction bases: 3. CDR3 nucleotide sequence: TGTGCCAGCAGCTTATTCGGGACAGGGGGCAATGAGCAGTTCTTC. Protein sequence: CASSLFGTGGNEQFF.

Ten or more counts support this clonotype. V usage is TRBV9 and J usage is TRBJ2-1, with no clear D. The CDR3 sequence is 11 residues long. V was clipped by 1 base and J by 10 bases, with 6 bases between them. Germline loops: CDR1 SGDLS, CDR2 YYNGEE. This CDR3 reads CASSVSAEQFF. Here the CDR3 DNA reads TGTGCCAGCAGCGTAAGCGCGGAGCAGTTCTTC.

The table lists this clonotype with a few counts. The chain is built from TRBV7-9 and TRBJ2-7; TRBD1 agrees at 7 bases. From germline, CDR1 is SEHNR and CDR2 FQNEAQ (reference sequence). Trimming took 5 bases from V and 6 from J; bases not matched to a gene: 10. The CDR3 has 14 amino acids. CDR3 loop: CASSPQGTLGEQYF. The CDR3 coding sequence is TGTGCCAGCAGCCCACAGGGGACGTTAGGCGAGCAGTACTTC.

Many counts were recorded for this clonotype. The V gene is TRBV5-1, the J gene TRBJ2-7; D not certain. Trimming pared 0 bases from V and 0 bases from J, leaving 7 bases between. Per the germline V gene, CDR1 is SGHRS and CDR2 is YFSETQ. This CDR3 is 14 amino acids long. Here the CDR3 DNA reads TGCGCCAGCAGCTTGGTCGGAAGCTCCTACGAGCAGTACTTC. This translates into CASSLVGSSYEQYF.

This clonotype occurred a few times. V usage is TRBV19 and J usage is TRBJ2-2; 8 nucleotides line up with TRBD1. The CDR3 spans 16 residues. The germline V gene encodes CDR1 LNHDA and CDR2 SQIVND (reference sequence). V lost 6 bases to trimming and J lost 3 bases; unmatched junction nucleotides: 9. The CDR3 DNA reads TGTGCCAGTAGATGGGGTCCAGGGGGCGACACCGGGGAGCTGTTTTTT. It specifies CASRWGPGGDTGELFF.

Ten or more counts support this clonotype. The chain couples TRBV24-1 to TRBJ2-3; a weak D match, TRBD2 (6 bases). Between the trimmed V and J ends, which lost 0 bases and 5 bases, there was a span of 8 bases. The CDR3 totals 14 residues. Looked up from germline, CDR1 is KGHDR and CDR2 is SFDVKD. CDR3: CATSDLSGGDTQYF. The CDR3 bases are TGTGCCACCAGTGATTTGTCCGGGGGAGATACGCAGTATTTT.